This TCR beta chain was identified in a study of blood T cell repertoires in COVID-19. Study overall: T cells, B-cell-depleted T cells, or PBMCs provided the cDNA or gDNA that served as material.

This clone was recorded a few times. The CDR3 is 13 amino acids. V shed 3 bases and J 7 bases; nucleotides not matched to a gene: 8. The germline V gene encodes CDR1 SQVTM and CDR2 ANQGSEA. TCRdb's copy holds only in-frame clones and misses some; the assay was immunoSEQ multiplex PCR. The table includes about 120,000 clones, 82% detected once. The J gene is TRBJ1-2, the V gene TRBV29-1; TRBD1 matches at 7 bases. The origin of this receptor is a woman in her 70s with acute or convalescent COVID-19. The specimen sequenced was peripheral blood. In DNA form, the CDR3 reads TGCAGCGTTGATCCCACAGGGGTAGGTGGCTACACCTTC. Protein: CSVDPTGVGGYTF. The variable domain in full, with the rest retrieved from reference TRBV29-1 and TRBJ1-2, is SAVISQKPSRDICQRGTSLTIQCQVDSQVTMMFWYRQQPGQSLTLIATANQGSEATYESGFVIDKFPISRPNLTFSTLTVSNMSPEDSSIYLCSVDPTGVGGYTFGSGTRLTVV.